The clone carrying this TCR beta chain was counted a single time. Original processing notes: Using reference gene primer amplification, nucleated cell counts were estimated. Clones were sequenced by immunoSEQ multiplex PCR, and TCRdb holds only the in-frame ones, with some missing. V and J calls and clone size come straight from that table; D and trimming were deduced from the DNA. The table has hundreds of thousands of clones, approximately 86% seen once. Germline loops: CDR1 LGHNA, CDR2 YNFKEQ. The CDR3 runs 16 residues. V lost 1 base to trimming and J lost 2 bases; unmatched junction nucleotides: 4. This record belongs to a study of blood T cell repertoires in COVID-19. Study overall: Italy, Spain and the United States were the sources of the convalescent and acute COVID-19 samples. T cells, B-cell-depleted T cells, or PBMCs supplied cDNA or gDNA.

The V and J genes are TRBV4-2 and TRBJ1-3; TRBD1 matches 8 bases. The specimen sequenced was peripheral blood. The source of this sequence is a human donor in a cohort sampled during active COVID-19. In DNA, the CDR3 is TGTGCCAGCAGCCAAGCGAACAGGGGGACTGGAAACACCATATATTTT. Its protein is CASSQANRGTGNTIYF.